Listed below are T cell receptor beta chains from one sample, sequenced in a study of shared clonotypes between healthy human individuals. This table comes from immunoSEQ multiplex PCR, and its TCRdb copy is limited to in-frame clones, with some not included. Counted here are about 680,000 clones, roughly 94% occurring once; the ten biggest clones make up 24%. What was sequenced was naive CD8+ T cells sorted from blood. These receptor sequences come from a man between 25 and 39 years old in good health. Each CDR3 is given with its conserved first and last residue. A D gene is named only where the DNA matches it firmly.

>TRBJ1-1|TRBV27|-
CASSTRPPGVETEAFF
TGTGCCAGCAGTACGAGACCGCCAGGGGTTGAAACTGAAGCTTTCTTT
>TRBJ2-7|TRBV27|TRBD2
CASSLGTSGGEQYF
TGTGCCAGCAGCTTAGGGACTAGTGGCGGCGAGCAGTACTTC
>TRBJ1-3|TRBV2|-
CASTSGDFSGNTIYF
TGTGCCAGCACCTCAGGGGACTTCTCTGGAAACACCATATATTTT
>TRBJ2-1|TRBV7-9|-
CASSHSVMIGSYNEQFF
TGTGCCAGCAGCCATTCAGTGATGATTGGGTCCTACAATGAGCAGTTCTTC
>TRBJ2-7|TRBV12-2|-
CASRLAWDITYEQYF
TGTGCAAGTCGCTTAGCATGGGACATAACCTACGAGCAGTACTTC
>TRBJ2-7|TRBV28|TRBD2
CASSRARGAYEQYF
TGTGCCAGCAGTCGAGCCCGGGGGGCCTACGAGCAGTACTTC
>TRBJ2-7|TRBV4-1|TRBD2
CASSQEASGPYEQYF
TGCGCCAGCAGCCAAGAGGCTAGCGGACCCTACGAGCAGTACTTC
>TRBJ2-2|TRBV5-1|-
CASKSGTTNTGELFF
TGCGCCAGCAAATCCGGGACAACGAACACCGGGGAGCTGTTTTTT
>TRBJ2-1|TRBV5-4|-
CASSLDLSYNEQFF
TGTGCCAGCAGCTTGGATCTCTCCTACAATGAGCAGTTCTTC
>TRBJ2-7|TRBV7-7|TRBD1
CASSQALRGLYEQYF
TGTGCTAGCAGCCAAGCTTTGAGGGGGCTTTACGAGCAGTACTTC
>TRBJ1-2|TRBV30|-
CARHRSDSAANYGYTF
TGTGCCCGCCATAGGAGCGACAGCGCAGCTAACTATGGCTACACCTTC
>TRBJ1-1|TRBV29-1|-
CSVERARNTEAFF
TGCAGCGTTGAAAGGGCTAGAAACACTGAAGCTTTCTTT
>TRBJ1-2|TRBV13|TRBD1
CASSPRDRGNGYTF
TGTGCCAGCAGCCCCCGGGACAGGGGGAATGGCTACACCTTC